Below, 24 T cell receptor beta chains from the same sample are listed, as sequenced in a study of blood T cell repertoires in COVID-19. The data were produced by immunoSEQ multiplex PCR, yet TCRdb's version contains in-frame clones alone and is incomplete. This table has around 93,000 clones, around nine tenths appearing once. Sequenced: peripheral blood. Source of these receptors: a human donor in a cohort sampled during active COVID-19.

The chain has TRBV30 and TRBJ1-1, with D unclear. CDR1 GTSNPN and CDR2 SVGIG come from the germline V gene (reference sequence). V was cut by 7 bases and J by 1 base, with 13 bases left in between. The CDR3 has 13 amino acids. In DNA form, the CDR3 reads TGTGCCTCCTCCCGACTTGGGAACACTGAAGCTTTCTTT. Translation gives CASSRLGNTEAFF.

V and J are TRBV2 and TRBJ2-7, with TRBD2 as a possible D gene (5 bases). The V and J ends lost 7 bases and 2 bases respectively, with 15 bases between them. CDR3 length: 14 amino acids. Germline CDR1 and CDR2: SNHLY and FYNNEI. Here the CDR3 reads CASKGESGPYEQYF. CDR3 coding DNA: TGTGCCAGCAAGGGTGAAAGCGGACCCTACGAGCAGTACTTC.

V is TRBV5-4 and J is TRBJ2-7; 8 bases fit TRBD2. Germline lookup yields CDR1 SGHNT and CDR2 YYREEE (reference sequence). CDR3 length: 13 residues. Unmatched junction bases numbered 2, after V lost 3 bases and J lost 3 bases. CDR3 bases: TGTGCCAGCAGCTCCGGGGGGGGCTACGAGCAGTACTTC. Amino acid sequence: CASSSGGGYEQYF. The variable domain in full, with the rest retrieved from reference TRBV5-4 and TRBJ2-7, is ETGVTQSPTHLIKTRGQQVTLRCSSQSGHNTVSWYQQALGQGPQFIFQYYREEENGRGNFPPRFSGLQFPNYSSELNVNALELDDSALYLCASSSGGGYEQYFGPGTRLTVT.

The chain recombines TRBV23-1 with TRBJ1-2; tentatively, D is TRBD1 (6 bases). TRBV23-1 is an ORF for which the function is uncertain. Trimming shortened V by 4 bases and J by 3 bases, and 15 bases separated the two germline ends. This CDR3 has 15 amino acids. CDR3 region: CASSLRQAFHYGYTF. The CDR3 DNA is TGCGCCAGCAGTCTTCGACAGGCCTTTCACTATGGCTACACCTTC.

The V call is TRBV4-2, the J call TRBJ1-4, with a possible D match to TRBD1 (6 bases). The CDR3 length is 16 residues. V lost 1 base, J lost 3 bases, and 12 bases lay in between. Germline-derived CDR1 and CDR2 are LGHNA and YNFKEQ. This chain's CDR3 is CASSQAGGSANEKLFF. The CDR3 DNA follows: TGTGCCAGCAGCCAAGCGGGGGGCTCGGCTAATGAAAAACTGTTTTTT.

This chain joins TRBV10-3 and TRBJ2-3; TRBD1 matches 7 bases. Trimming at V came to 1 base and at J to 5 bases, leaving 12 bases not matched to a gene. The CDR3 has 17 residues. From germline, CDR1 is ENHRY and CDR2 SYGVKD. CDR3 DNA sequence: TGTGCCATCAGTGAGTTAACGGGACAGTTCCTCGAAGATACGCAGTATTTT. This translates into CAISELTGQFLEDTQYF.

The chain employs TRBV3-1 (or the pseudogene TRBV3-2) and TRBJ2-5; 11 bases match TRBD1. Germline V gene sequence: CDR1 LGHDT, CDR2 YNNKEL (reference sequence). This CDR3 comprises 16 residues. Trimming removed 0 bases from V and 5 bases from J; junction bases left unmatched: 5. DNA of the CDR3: TGTGCCAGCAGCCAAGATGGGACAGGGGGTGGGGAGACCCAGTACTTC. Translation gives CASSQDGTGGGETQYF.

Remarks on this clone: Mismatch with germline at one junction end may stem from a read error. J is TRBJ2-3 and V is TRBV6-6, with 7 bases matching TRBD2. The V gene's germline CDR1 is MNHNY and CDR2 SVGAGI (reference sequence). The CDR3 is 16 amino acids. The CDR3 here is CASNYPSGGPSDTQYF. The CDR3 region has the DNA TGTGCCAGCAATTACCCTTCGGGAGGACCCTCAGATACGCAGTATTTT.

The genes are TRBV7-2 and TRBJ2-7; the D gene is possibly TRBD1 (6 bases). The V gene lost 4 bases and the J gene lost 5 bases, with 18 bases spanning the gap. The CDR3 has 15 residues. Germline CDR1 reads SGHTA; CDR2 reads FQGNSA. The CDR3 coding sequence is TGTGCCAGCAGCTCCAGTAGGGGGTGGTGGGACGAGCAGTACTTC. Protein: CASSSSRGWWDEQYF.

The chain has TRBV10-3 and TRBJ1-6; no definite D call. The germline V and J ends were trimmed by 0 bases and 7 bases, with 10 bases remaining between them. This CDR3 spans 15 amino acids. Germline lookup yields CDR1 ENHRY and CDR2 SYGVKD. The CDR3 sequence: CAISESGSLNSPLHF. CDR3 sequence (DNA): TGTGCCATCAGTGAGTCGGGCAGTCTAAATTCACCCCTCCACTTT.

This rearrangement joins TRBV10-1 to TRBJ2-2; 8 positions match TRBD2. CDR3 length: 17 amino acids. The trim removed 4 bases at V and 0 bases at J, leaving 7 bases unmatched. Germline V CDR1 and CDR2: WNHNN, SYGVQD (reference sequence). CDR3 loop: CASSGGRRGANTGELFF. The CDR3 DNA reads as TGCGCCAGCAGTGGGGGCCGGCGGGGGGCGAACACCGGGGAGCTGTTTTTT.

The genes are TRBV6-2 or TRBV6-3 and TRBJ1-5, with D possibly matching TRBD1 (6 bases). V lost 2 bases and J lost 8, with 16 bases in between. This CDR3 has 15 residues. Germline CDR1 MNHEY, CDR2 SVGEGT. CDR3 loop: CASSYLSQGTKPQHF. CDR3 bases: TGTGCCAGCAGTTACCTGTCACAGGGTACGAAGCCCCAGCATTTT.

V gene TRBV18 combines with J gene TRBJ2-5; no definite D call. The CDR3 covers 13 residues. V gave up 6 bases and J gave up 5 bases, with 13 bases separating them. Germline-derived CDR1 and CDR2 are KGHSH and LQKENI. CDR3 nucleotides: TGTGCCAGCTCCGCACAGTGGTTCGAGACCCAGTACTTC. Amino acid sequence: CASSAQWFETQYF.

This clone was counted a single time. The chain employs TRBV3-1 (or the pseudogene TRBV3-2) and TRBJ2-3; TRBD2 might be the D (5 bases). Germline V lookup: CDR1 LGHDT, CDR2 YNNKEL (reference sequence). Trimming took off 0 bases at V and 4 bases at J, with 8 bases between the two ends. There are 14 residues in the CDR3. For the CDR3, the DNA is TGTGCCAGCAGCCAAGATCGGGGTTCAGATACGCAGTATTTT. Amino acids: CASSQDRGSDTQYF.

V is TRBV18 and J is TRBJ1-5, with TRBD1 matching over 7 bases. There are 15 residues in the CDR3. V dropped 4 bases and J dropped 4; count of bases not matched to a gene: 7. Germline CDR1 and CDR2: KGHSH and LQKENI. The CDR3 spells CASSRIQGGNQPQHF. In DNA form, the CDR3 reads TGTGCCAGCTCACGGATTCAGGGGGGTAATCAGCCCCAGCATTTT.

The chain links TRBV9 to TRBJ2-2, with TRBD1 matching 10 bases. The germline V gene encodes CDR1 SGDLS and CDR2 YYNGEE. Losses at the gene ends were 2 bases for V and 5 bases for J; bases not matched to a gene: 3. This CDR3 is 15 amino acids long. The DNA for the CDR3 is TGTGCCAGCAGCGTGACAGGGGGCGCGACCGGGGAGCTGTTTTTT. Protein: CASSVTGGATGELFF.

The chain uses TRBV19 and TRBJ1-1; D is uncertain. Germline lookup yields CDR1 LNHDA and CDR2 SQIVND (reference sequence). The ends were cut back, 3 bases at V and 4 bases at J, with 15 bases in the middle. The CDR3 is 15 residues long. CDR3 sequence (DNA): TGTGCCAGTAGTATCCCCGGGGTTCGCAGCACTGAAGCTTTCTTT. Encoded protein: CASSIPGVRSTEAFF.

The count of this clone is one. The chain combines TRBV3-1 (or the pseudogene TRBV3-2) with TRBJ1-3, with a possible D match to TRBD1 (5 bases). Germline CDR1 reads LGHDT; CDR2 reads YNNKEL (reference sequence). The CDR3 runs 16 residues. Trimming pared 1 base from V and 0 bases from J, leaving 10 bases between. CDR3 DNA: TGTGCCAGCAGCCAAGTGCCAGGGATCTCTGGAAACACCATATATTTT. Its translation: CASSQVPGISGNTIYF.

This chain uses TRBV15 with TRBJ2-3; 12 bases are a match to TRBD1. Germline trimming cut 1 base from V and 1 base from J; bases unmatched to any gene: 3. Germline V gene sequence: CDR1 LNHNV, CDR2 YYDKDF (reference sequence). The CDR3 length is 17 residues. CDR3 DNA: TGTGCCACCAGCAGAGTGGGGACAGGGGGCGGCACAGATACGCAGTATTTT. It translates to CATSRVGTGGGTDTQYF. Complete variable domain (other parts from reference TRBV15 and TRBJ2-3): DAMVIQNPRYQVTQFGKPVTLSCSQTLNHNVMYWYQQKSSQAPKLLFHYYDKDFNNEADTPDNFQSRRPNTSFCFLDIRSPGLGDTAMYLCATSRVGTGGGTDTQYFGPGTRLTVL.

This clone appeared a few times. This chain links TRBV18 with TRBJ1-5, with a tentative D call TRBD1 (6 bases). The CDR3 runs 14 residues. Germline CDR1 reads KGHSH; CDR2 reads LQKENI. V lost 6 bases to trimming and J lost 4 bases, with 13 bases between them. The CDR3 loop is CASSLQGRNQPQHF. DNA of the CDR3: TGTGCCAGCTCCCTACAGGGCCGGAATCAGCCCCAGCATTTT. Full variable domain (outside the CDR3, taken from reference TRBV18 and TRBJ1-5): NAGVMQNPRHLVRRRGQEARLRCSPMKGHSHVYWYRQLPEEGLKFMVYLQKENIIDESGMPKERFSAEFPKEGPSILRIQQVVRGDSAAYFCASSLQGRNQPQHFGDGTRLSIL.

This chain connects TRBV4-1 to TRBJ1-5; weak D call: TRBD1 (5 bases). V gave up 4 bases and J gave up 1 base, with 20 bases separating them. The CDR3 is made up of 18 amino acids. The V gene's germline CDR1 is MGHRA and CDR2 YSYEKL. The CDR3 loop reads CASSPLHRTGRSNQPQHF. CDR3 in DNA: TGCGCCAGCAGCCCCCTGCACCGAACAGGCAGAAGCAATCAGCCCCAGCATTTT.

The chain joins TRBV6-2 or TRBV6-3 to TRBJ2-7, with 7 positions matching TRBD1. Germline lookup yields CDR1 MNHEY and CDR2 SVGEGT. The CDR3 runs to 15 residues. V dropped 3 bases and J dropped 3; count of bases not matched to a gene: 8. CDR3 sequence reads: CASSYSSTGFYEQYF. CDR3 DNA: TGTGCCAGCAGTTATTCATCGACAGGGTTCTACGAGCAGTACTTC.

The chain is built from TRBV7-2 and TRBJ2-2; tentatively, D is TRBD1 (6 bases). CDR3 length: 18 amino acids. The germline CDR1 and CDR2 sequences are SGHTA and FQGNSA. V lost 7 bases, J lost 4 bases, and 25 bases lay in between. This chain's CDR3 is CASTTHILGAAGTGELFF. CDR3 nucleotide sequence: TGTGCCAGCACCACACATATTCTGGGGGCTGCTGGCACCGGGGAGCTGTTTTTT.

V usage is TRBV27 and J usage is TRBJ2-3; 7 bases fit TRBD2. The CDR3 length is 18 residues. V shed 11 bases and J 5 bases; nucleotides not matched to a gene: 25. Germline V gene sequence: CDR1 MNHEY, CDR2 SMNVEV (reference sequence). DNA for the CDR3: TGTGCCTCCTCAGCAGTAGTGTATGGGGGAGGGCCGGGAGATACGCAGTATTTT. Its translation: CASSAVVYGGGPGDTQYF.